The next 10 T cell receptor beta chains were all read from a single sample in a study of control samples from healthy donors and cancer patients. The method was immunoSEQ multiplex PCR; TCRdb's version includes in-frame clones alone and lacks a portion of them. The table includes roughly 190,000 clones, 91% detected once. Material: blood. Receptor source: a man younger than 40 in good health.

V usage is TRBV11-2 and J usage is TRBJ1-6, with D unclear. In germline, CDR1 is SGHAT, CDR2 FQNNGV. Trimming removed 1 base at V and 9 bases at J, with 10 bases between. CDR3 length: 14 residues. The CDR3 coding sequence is TGTGCCAGCAGCTTAGGGCAGGCCTCTTCACCCCTCCACTTT. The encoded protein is CASSLGQASSPLHF. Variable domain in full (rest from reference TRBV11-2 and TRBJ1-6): EAGVAQSPRYKIIEKRQSVAFWCNPISGHATLYWYQQILGQGPKLLIQFQNNGVVDDSQLPKDRFSAERLKGVDSTLKIQPAKLEDSAVYLCASSLGQASSPLHFGNGTRLTVT.

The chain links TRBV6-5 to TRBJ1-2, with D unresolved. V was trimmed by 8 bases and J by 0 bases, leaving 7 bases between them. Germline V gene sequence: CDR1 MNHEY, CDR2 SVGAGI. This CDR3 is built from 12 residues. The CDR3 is CASGTPNYGYTF. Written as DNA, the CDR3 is TGTGCCAGCGGAACGCCTAACTATGGCTACACCTTC.

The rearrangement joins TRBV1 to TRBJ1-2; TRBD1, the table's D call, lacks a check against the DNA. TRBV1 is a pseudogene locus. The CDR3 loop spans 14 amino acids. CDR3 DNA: TGCACCAGCAAGCTCCGGGACAGGGTGAGAGGCTACACCTTC. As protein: CTSKLRDRVRGYTF.

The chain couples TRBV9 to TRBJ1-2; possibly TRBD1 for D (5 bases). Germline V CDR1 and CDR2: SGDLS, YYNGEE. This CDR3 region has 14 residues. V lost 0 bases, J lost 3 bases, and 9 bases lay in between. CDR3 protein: CASSVEGRDYGYTF. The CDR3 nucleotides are TGTGCCAGCAGCGTAGAGGGACGGGACTATGGCTACACCTTC. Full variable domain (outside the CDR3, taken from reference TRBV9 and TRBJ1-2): DSGVTQTPKHLITATGQRVTLRCSPRSGDLSVYWYQQSLDQGLQFLIQYYNGEERAKGNILERFSAQQFPDLHSELNLSSLELGDSALYFCASSVEGRDYGYTFGSGTRLTVV.

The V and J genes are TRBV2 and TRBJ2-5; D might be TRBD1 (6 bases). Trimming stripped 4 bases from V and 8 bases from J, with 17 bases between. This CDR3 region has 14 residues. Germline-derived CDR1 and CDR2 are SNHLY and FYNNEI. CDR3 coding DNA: TGTGCCAGCAGTGGCCCCGGGACACCGGTAACCCAGTACTTC. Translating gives CASSGPGTPVTQYF.

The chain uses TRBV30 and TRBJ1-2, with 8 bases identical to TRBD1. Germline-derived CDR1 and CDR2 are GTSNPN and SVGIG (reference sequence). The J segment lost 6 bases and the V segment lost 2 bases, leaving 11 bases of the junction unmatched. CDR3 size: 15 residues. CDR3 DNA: TGTGCCTGGAGTTCCGGGACAGGCGGCGGGGATGGCTACACCTTC. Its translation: CAWSSGTGGGDGYTF.

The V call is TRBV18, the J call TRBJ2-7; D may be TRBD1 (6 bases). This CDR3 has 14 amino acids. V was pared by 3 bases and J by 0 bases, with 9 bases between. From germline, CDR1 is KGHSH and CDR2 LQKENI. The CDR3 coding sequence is TGTGCCAGCTCACCGTGGGACAACTCCTACGAGCAGTACTTC. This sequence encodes CASSPWDNSYEQYF. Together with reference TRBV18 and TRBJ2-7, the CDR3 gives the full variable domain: NAGVMQNPRHLVRRRGQEARLRCSPMKGHSHVYWYRQLPEEGLKFMVYLQKENIIDESGMPKERFSAEFPKEGPSILRIQQVVRGDSAAYFCASSPWDNSYEQYFGPGTRLTVT.

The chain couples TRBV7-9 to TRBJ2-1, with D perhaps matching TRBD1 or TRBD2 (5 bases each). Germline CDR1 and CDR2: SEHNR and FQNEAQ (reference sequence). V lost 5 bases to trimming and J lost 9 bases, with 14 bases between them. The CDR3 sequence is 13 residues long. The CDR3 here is CASSTGTVGEQFF. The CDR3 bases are TGTGCCAGCAGCACTGGGACCGTCGGTGAGCAGTTCTTC.

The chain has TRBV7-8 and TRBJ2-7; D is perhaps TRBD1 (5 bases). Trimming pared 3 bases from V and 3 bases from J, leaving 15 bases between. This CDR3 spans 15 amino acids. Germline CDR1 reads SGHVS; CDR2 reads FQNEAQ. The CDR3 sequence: CASSFEDIRIYEQYF. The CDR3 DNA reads TGTGCCAGCAGCTTTGAGGACATCAGAATCTACGAGCAGTACTTC.

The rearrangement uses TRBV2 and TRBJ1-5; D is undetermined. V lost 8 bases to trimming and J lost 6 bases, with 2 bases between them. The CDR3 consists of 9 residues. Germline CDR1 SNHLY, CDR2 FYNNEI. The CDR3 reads CASGQPQHF. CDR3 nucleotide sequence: TGTGCCAGCGGTCAGCCCCAGCATTTT. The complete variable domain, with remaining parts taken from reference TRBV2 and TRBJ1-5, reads EPEVTQTPSHQVTQMGQEVILRCVPISNHLYFYWYRQILGQKVEFLVSFYNNEISEKSEIFDDQFSVERPDGSNFTLKIRSTKLEDSAMYFCASGQPQHFGDGTRLSIL.